These 9 T cell receptor beta chains were all obtained from the same sample, sequenced in a study of OX40 agonist ivuxolimab in advanced cancers. Assay: immunoSEQ multiplex PCR; the TCRdb copy retains only in-frame clones and omits some. The sample has about 36,000 clones, over 75% seen once. The material sequenced was CD4+ or CD8+ T cells sorted from blood, taken in a trial of the OX40 agonist ivuxolimab. The receptor set was obtained from an adult with an advanced solid tumor such as melanoma, head and neck, liver or kidney cancer.

A note on this clone: Other nucleotide sequences from this sample produce the same CDR3. V gene TRBV28 combines with J gene TRBJ2-2, with 12 bases lining up with TRBD2. The junction had 7 bases not matched to a gene; V was cut back by 7 bases and J by 1 base. CDR1 and CDR2 (germline): MDHEN, SYDVKM. The CDR3 consists of 17 residues. CDR3 DNA: TGTGCCAGCATCCCGACGGGACTAGCGGGGAACACCGGGGAGCTGTTTTTT. Its protein product is CASIPTGLAGNTGELFF.

This clone was counted a few times. The chain uses TRBV5-1 and TRBJ1-5; no clear D. Trimming removed 0 bases from V and 2 bases from J, with 3 bases in between. There are 13 residues in the CDR3. CDR1 is SGHRS and CDR2 is YFSETQ in the germline V gene. CDR3 DNA: TGCGCCAGCAGCTTGGCAGGCAATCAGCCCCAGCATTTT. It specifies CASSLAGNQPQHF.

The chain employs TRBV27 and TRBJ1-2; possibly TRBD1 for D (6 bases). V lost 5 bases, J lost 3 bases, and 13 bases lay in between. The V gene's germline CDR1 is MNHEY and CDR2 SMNVEV (reference sequence). The CDR3 length is 14 residues. DNA for the CDR3: TGTGCCAGCAGTGACAGGCCCGGCTACTATGGCTACACCTTC. It is translated as CASSDRPGYYGYTF.

The rearrangement joins TRBV5-5 to TRBJ2-5, with 8 positions matching TRBD2. The CDR3 length is 14 residues. CDR1 is SGHKS and CDR2 is YYEKEE in the germline V gene (reference sequence). The V segment lost 4 bases and the J segment 5 bases; nucleotides outside the gene matches: 7. CDR3 region: CASSSRAGGETQYF. In nucleotides, the CDR3 is TGTGCCAGCAGCAGCAGGGCGGGGGGCGAGACCCAGTACTTC.

The sample holds a few counts of this clone. V gene TRBV30 combines with J gene TRBJ2-7, with D possibly TRBD2 on 6 matching bases. The CDR3 totals 13 residues. Germline V gene sequence: CDR1 GTSNPN, CDR2 SVGIG (reference sequence). The germline V and J ends were trimmed by 1 base and 6 bases, with 13 bases remaining between them. CDR3 sequence: CAWSGAGPIEQYF. The CDR3 DNA is TGTGCCTGGAGTGGTGCGGGGCCGATCGAGCAGTACTTC.

The chain combines TRBV9 with TRBJ2-7; D is undetermined. V lost 0 bases and J 2 bases, leaving 9 bases between the germline ends. Germline loops: CDR1 SGDLS, CDR2 YYNGEE. The length of the CDR3 is 14 residues. The CDR3 DNA reads TGTGCCAGCAGCGTAGGGTGGGGAACCTACGAGCAGTACTTC. This translates into CASSVGWGTYEQYF.

The chain couples TRBV7-2 to TRBJ2-7; D uncertain. The length of the CDR3 is 11 residues. CDR1 and CDR2 (germline): SGHTA, FQGNSA. V was pared by 2 bases and J by 4 bases, with 3 bases between. The CDR3 sequence is CASSLMYEQYF. CDR3 sequence (DNA): TGTGCCAGCAGCTTAATGTACGAGCAGTACTTC.

This clone was observed a few times. The V call is TRBV6-5, the J call TRBJ1-1; no definite D call. Germline assignment: CDR1 MNHEY and CDR2 SVGAGI. Deletions cut 0 bases from V and 7 bases from J, with 12 bases between. The CDR3 spans 14 residues. CDR3 sequence reads: CASSYSNYGVEAFF. In nucleotides, the CDR3 is TGTGCCAGCAGTTACTCGAATTACGGGGTTGAAGCTTTCTTT.

CDR3 nucleotide sequence: TGTGCCAGCAGCTTTAGGAGCGGGGGTCCAGATACGCAGTATTTT. Translation: CASSFRSGGPDTQYF. The rearrangement uses TRBV5-4 and TRBJ2-3; 8 bases fit TRBD2. This CDR3 spans 15 amino acids. Trimming took 2 bases from V and 4 from J; bases not matched to a gene: 6. In germline, CDR1 is SGHNT, CDR2 YYREEE (reference sequence).